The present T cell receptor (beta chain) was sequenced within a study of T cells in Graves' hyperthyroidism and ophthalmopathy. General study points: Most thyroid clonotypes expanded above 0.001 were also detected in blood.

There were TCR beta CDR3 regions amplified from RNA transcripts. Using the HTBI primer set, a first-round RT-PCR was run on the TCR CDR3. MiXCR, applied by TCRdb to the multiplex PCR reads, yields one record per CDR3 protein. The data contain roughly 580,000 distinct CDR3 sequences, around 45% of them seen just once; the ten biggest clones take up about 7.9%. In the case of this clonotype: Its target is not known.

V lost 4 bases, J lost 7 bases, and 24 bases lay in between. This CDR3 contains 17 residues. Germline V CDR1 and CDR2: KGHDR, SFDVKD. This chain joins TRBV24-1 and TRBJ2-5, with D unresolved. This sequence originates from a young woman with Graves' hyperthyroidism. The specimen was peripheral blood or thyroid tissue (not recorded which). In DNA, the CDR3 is TGTGCCACCAGTGACTCGGCGGAATGGCGAGAGCCAGCGACCCAGTACTTC. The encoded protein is CATSDSAEWREPATQYF.